This T cell receptor (beta chain) stems from a study of blood T cell repertoires in COVID-19. The CDR3 totals 15 residues. Germline lookup yields CDR1 SGHTA and CDR2 FQGTGA. The V segment lost 2 bases and the J segment 3 bases; nucleotides outside the gene matches: 4. The table came from immunoSEQ multiplex PCR; TCRdb's copy has only in-frame clones and leaves some out. This sample carries around 260,000 clones, around 84% of them seen once, and the ten largest clones take under 5.5%. This chain connects TRBV7-3 to TRBJ2-1, with 7 positions matching TRBD2. The sequence was obtained from a man aged 55 to 70 with acute or convalescent COVID-19. Source material: peripheral blood. CDR3 nucleotide sequence: TGTGCCAGCAGCTTAGGCGCGGGAGACTACAATGAGCAGTTCTTC. Translated, it gives CASSLGAGDYNEQFF.